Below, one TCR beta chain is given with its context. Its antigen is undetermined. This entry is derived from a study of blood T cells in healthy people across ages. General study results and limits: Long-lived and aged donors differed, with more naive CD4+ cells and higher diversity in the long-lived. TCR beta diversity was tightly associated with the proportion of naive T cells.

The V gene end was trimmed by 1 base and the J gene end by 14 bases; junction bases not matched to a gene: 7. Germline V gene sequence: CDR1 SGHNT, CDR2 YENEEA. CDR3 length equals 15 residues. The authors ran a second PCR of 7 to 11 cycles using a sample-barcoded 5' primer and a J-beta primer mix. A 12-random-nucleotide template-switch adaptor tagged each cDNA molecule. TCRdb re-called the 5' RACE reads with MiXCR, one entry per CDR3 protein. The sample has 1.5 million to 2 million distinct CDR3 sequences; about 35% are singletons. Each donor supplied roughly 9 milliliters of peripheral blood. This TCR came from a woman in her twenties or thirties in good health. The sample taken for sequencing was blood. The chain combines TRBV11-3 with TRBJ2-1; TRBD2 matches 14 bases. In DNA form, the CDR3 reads TGTGCCAGCAGCTTAGGGGGACTAGCGGGAGTTCAGAAGTTCTTC. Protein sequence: CASSLGGLAGVQKFF.